This TCR beta chain originates from a study of control samples from healthy donors and cancer patients. This table comes from immunoSEQ multiplex PCR, and its TCRdb copy is limited to in-frame clones, with some not included. The sample includes 65,000 to 90,000 clones, around 87% of them seen just once. This CDR3 is 15 amino acids long. The ends lost 2 bases at V and 5 bases at J; junction bases unmatched: 7. Looked up from germline, CDR1 is KGHSH and CDR2 is LQKENI. The chain recombines TRBV18 with TRBJ2-5, with 8 positions matching TRBD2. The sample taken for sequencing was blood. The sequence was collected from a man between 50 and 59 years old in good health. CDR3 loop: CASSPSGLAKETQYF. The CDR3 nucleotides read TGTGCCAGCTCACCAAGCGGACTAGCAAAGGAGACCCAGTACTTC.